Included here is one T cell receptor beta chain sequence, with context. These data originate in a study of blood T cell repertoires in COVID-19. Study-wide background: T cells, B-cell-depleted T cells, or PBMCs provided the cDNA or gDNA that served as material.

TCRdb's table, derived via immunoSEQ multiplex PCR, lists solely in-frame clones and lacks some. The data show roughly 200,000 clones, around 80% seen once. In Seattle, patients joined the study during active infection and were tracked longitudinally. Looked up from germline, CDR1 is SGHKS and CDR2 is YYEKEE (reference sequence). This CDR3 region has 16 residues. V was clipped by 1 base and J by 1 base; unmatched bases: 6. The source of this sequence is an elderly woman with COVID-19, enrolled during active disease. The rearrangement uses TRBV5-5 and TRBJ2-7; 9 nucleotides line up with TRBD1. Sequencing used peripheral blood. The CDR3, as DNA: TGTGCCAGCAGCTTGTTTTCCGGGACAGGGTCCTACGAGCAGTACTTC. Translating gives CASSLFSGTGSYEQYF.